Sequencing of this T cell receptor beta chain was carried out in a study of monozygotic twins with cystic fibrosis. Study details: Library input was 2.5 to 3 micrograms of fragmented DNA, with about 15 PCR cycles.

The method was immunoSEQ multiplex PCR; TCRdb's version includes in-frame clones alone and lacks a portion of them. The sample carries 9,500 to 13,000 clones, approximately 99.4% recorded once. The CDR3 extends over 15 amino acids. CDR1 and CDR2 from the germline V gene are SNHLY and FYNNEI. V was shortened by 3 bases and J by 2 bases, with 14 bases between the two germline ends. The gene calls are TRBV2 and TRBJ2-7; a possible D gene is TRBD1 (6 bases). This receptor was obtained from a man younger than 30 with cystic fibrosis. The source material was blood. CDR3 bases: TGTGCCAGCAGTGATTTGGGGGCAGAAACCTACGAGCAGTACTTC. It yields the protein CASSDLGAETYEQYF.